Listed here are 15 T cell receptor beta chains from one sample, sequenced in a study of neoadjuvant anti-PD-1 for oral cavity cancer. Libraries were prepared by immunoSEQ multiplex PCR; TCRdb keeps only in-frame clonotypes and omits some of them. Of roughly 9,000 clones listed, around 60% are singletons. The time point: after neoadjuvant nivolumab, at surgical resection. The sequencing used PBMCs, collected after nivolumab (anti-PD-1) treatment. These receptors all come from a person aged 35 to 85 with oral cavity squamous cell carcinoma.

The CDR3 DNA follows: TGCAGCGTGGTGGACAGCTATAACACTGAAGCTTTCTTT. Translated, it gives CSVVDSYNTEAFF. The V gene is TRBV29-1, the J gene TRBJ1-1, with D tentatively TRBD1 (6 bases). The V end lost 6 bases, the J end lost 2 bases, and 13 bases lay between the germline ends. Per the germline V gene, CDR1 is SQVTM and CDR2 is ANQGSEA. The CDR3 length is 13 residues. Supplemented by reference TRBV29-1 and TRBJ1-1, the full variable domain reads SAVISQKPSRDICQRGTSLTIQCQVDSQVTMMFWYRQQPGQSLTLIATANQGSEATYESGFVIDKFPISRPNLTFSTLTVSNMSPEDSSIYLCSVVDSYNTEAFFGQGTRLTVV.

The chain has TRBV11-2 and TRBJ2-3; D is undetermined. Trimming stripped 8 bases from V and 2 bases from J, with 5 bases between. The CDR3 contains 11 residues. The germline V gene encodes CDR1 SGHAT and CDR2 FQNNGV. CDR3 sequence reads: CASSLTDTQYF. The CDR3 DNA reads TGTGCCAGCTCTCTCACAGATACGCAGTATTTT.

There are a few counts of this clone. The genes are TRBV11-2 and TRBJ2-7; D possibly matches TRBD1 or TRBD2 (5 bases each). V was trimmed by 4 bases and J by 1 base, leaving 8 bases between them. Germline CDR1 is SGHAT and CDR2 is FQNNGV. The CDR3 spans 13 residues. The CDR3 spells CASSSGLSYEQYF. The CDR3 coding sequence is TGTGCCAGCAGCTCGGGGCTGTCCTACGAGCAGTACTTC. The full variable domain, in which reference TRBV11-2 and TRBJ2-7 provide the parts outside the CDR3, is EAGVAQSPRYKIIEKRQSVAFWCNPISGHATLYWYQQILGQGPKLLIQFQNNGVVDDSQLPKDRFSAERLKGVDSTLKIQPAKLEDSAVYLCASSSGLSYEQYFGPGTRLTVT.

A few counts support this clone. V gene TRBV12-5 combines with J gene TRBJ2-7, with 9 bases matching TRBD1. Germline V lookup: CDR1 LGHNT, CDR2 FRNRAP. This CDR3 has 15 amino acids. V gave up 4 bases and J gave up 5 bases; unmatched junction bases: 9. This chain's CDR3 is CASGSPGTGIHEQYF. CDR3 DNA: TGTGCTAGTGGTTCCCCCGGGACAGGGATCCACGAGCAGTACTTC.

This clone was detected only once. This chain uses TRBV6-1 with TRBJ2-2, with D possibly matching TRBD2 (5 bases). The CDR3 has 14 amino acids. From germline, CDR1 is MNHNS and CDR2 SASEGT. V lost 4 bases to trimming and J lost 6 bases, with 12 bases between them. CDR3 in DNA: TGTGCCAGCAGTGCAGCGGTCCGACCCGGGGAGCTGTTTTTT. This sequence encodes CASSAAVRPGELFF.

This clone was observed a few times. The CDR3, as DNA: TGTGCCAGCAGCTTGCCCCTATCCTACGAGCAGTACTTC. The encoded protein is CASSLPLSYEQYF. The chain employs TRBV5-6 and TRBJ2-7; D remains ambiguous. The V end was cut by 1 base, the J end by 1 base, with 6 bases between. The CDR3 consists of 13 residues. The V gene's germline CDR1 is SGHDT and CDR2 YYEEEE.

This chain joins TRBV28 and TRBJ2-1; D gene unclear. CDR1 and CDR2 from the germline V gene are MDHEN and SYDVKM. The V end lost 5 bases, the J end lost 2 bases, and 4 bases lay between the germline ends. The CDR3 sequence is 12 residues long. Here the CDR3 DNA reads TGTGCCAGCAGTCTCCCCTACAATGAGCAGTTCTTC. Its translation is CASSLPYNEQFF.

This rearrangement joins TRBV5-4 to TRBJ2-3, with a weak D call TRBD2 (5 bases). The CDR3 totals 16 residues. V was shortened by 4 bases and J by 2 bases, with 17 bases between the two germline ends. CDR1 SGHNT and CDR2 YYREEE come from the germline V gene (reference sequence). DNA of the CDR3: TGTGCCAGCAGCGTAGAGGGCGGTCGGCCCACAGATACGCAGTATTTT. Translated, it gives CASSVEGGRPTDTQYF.

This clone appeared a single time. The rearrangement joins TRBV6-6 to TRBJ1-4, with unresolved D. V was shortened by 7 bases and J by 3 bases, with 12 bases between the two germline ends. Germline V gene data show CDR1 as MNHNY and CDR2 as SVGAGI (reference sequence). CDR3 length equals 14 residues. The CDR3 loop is CASTGGVSNEKLFF. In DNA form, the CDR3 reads TGTGCCAGCACCGGCGGGGTTTCTAATGAAAAACTGTTTTTT.

Written as DNA, the CDR3 is TGTGCCAGCAGGATTAGCAATCAGCCCCAGCATTTT. Translation: CASRISNQPQHF. This rearrangement joins TRBV28 to TRBJ1-5, with D uncertain. Trimming took 6 bases from V and 0 from J, leaving 3 bases between them. CDR1 is MDHEN, CDR2 SYDVKM, per germline. CDR3 length: 12 amino acids.

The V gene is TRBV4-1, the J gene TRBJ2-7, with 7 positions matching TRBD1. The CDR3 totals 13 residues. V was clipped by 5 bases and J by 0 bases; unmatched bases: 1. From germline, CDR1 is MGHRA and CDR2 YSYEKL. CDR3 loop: CASSWDSSYEQYF. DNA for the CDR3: TGCGCCAGCAGCTGGGACAGCTCCTACGAGCAGTACTTC.

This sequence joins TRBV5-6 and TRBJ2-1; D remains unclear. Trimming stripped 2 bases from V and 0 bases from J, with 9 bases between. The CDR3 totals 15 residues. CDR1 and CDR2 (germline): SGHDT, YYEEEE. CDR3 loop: CASSLGRLSYNEQFF. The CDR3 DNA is TGTGCCAGCAGCTTAGGTCGGCTCTCCTACAATGAGCAGTTCTTC.

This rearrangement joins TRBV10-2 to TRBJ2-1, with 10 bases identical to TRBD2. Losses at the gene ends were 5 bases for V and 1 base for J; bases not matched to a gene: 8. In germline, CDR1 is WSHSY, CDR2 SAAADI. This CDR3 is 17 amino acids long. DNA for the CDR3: TGCGCCAGCAGTATCGGGAGCGGGAGGGCTTCCTACAATGAGCAGTTCTTC. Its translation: CASSIGSGRASYNEQFF.

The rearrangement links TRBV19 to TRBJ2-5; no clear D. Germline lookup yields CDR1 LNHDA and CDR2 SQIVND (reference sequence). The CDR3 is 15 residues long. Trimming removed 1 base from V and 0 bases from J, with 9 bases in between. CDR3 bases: TGTGCCAGTAGTATAGCGATGGGGAACCAAGAGACCCAGTACTTC. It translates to CASSIAMGNQETQYF.

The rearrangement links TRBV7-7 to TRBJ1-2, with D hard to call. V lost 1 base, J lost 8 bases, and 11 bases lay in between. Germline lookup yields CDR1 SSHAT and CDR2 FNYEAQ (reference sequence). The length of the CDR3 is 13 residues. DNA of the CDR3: TGTGCCAGCAGCTTAGAGGATCTGGGGGGCTACACCTTC. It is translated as CASSLEDLGGYTF.